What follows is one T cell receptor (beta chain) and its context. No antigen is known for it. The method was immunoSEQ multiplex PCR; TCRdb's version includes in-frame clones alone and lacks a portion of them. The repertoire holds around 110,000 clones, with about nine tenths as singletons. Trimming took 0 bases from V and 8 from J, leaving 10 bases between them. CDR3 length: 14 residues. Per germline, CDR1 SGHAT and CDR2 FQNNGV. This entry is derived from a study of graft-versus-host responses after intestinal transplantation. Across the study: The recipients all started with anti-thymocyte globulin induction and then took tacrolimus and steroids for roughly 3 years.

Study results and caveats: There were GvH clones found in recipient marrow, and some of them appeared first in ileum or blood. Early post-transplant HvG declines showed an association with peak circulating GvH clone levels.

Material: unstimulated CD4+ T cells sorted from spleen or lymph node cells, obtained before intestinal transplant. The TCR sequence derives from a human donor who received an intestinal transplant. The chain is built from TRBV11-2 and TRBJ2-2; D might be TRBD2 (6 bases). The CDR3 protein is CASSLEGLFGELFF. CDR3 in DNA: TGTGCCAGCAGCTTAGAGGGACTCTTTGGGGAGCTGTTTTTT.